These 31 T cell receptor beta chains share one sample of origin, sequenced in a study of control samples from healthy donors and cancer patients. Repertoires were generated with immunoSEQ multiplex PCR, while TCRdb's copy carries only in-frame clones and drops some. Altogether around 90,000 clones are present, around 85% being singletons, with the ten largest covering approximately 20%. The sequencing input was blood. The receptor set was obtained from a man aged 25 to 45 in good health.

This clone was picked up a small number of times. The gene calls are TRBV3-1 (or the pseudogene TRBV3-2) and TRBJ2-7, with TRBD2 as a possible D gene (6 bases). Trimming stripped 1 base from V and 6 bases from J, with 10 bases between. The CDR3 contains 13 residues. Germline loops: CDR1 LGHDT, CDR2 YNNKEL (reference sequence). CDR3: CASSQGRGGEQYF. The CDR3 DNA reads as TGTGCCAGCAGCCAAGGAAGGGGAGGCGAGCAGTACTTC.

This chain uses TRBV7-9 with TRBJ1-2; 8 bases are a match to TRBD1. The trim removed 5 bases at V and 6 bases at J, leaving 8 bases unmatched. The germline CDR1 and CDR2 sequences are SEHNR and FQNEAQ (reference sequence). CDR3 length: 14 amino acids. CDR3 residues: CASSIITGGNGYTF. DNA for the CDR3: TGTGCCAGCAGCATTATCACAGGGGGGAATGGCTACACCTTC. The full variable domain, with the rest looked up from reference TRBV7-9 and TRBJ1-2, is DTGVSQNPRHKITKRGQNVTFRCDPISEHNRLYWYRQTLGQGPEFLTYFQNEAQLEKSRLLSDRFSAERPKGSFSTLEIQRTEQGDSAMYLCASSIITGGNGYTFGSGTRLTVV.

The CDR3 spells CASSDDTGFNSPLHF. The CDR3 DNA reads as TGTGCCAGCAGTGACGACACAGGGTTTAATTCACCCCTCCACTTT. The V call is TRBV6-4, the J call TRBJ1-6, with D tentatively TRBD1 (6 bases). The CDR3 extends over 15 amino acids. Germline CDR1 and CDR2: MRHNA and SNTAGT. Deletions cut 2 bases from V and 6 bases from J, with 11 bases between.

The chain joins TRBV5-1 to TRBJ2-3, with D unresolved. Trimming took off 5 bases at V and 6 bases at J, with 22 bases between the two ends. The CDR3 covers 16 residues. Germline CDR1 and CDR2: SGHRS and YFSETQ. The CDR3 region is CASSFPDGSKGDTQYF. For the CDR3, the DNA is TGCGCCAGCAGTTTTCCCGACGGGTCTAAGGGCGATACGCAGTATTTT. The variable domain in full, completed from reference TRBV5-1 and TRBJ2-3, reads KAGVTQTPRYLIKTRGQQVTLSCSPISGHRSVSWYQQTPGQGLQFLFEYFSETQRNKGNFPGRFSGRQFSNSRSEMNVSTLELGDSALYLCASSFPDGSKGDTQYFGPGTRLTVL.

The V and J genes are TRBV19 and TRBJ1-5; tentative D call: TRBD1 (6 bases). Germline V gene lookup returns CDR1 LNHDA and CDR2 SQIVND (reference sequence). Trimming took off 4 bases at V and 1 base at J, with 11 bases between the two ends. This CDR3 has 15 residues. CDR3 amino acids: CASSKGGVSNQPQHF. The CDR3 region has the DNA TGTGCCAGTAGTAAGGGGGGCGTCAGCAATCAGCCCCAGCATTTT.

V and J are TRBV6-5 and TRBJ1-1; D is possibly TRBD1 (6 bases). The CDR3 sequence is 15 residues long. From germline, CDR1 is MNHEY and CDR2 SVGAGI. V was shortened by 7 bases and J by 1 base, with 16 bases between the two germline ends. In DNA form, the CDR3 reads TGTGCCAGCATCCCGACCGGGACAAAGAACACTGAAGCTTTCTTT. This codes for CASIPTGTKNTEAFF.

This sequence joins TRBV27 and TRBJ1-6, with unresolved D. V shed 3 bases and J shed 9 bases, with 3 bases lying between them. The germline CDR1 and CDR2 sequences are MNHEY and SMNVEV (reference sequence). This CDR3 comprises 11 residues. The CDR3 spells CASSFTSPLHF. Here the CDR3 DNA reads TGTGCCAGCAGTTTCACTTCACCCCTCCACTTT.

The V gene is TRBV6-6, the J gene TRBJ1-2; D is possibly TRBD1 (5 bases). The CDR3 consists of 14 residues. The V gene's germline CDR1 is MNHNY and CDR2 SVGAGI (reference sequence). V gave up 2 bases and J gave up 3 bases, with 10 bases separating them. This CDR3 reads CASSYGQGDYGYTF. In DNA, the CDR3 is TGTGCCAGCAGTTACGGGCAGGGCGACTATGGCTACACCTTC.

The rearrangement links TRBV27 to TRBJ2-4; D perhaps matches TRBD2 (7 bases). The germline V and J ends were trimmed by 2 bases and 0 bases, with 11 bases remaining between them. The CDR3 contains 16 residues. Looked up from germline, CDR1 is MNHEY and CDR2 is SMNVEV (reference sequence). The CDR3 reads CASSLGGAVAKNIQYF. For the CDR3, the DNA is TGTGCCAGCAGTTTAGGGGGGGCAGTAGCCAAAAACATTCAGTACTTC.

This chain uses TRBV2 with TRBJ2-7, with 13 bases that match TRBD2. Germline V gene sequence: CDR1 SNHLY, CDR2 FYNNEI. The CDR3 has 15 residues. With V trimmed by 1 base and J by 11 bases, 8 bases remained unmatched. The CDR3 bases are TGTGCCAGCAGTGAAGGGGGGACTAGCGGGAACGTGGAGTACTTC. Translation: CASSEGGTSGNVEYF.

By frequency in the sample, this clone is medium-sized. This chain links TRBV5-6 with TRBJ2-7, with 7 bases aligning to TRBD1. Germline values: CDR1 SGHDT, CDR2 YYEEEE. V lost 4 bases and J lost 3; bases outside the gene matches: 10. There are 15 residues in the CDR3. The CDR3 reads CASSLQGPSLYEQYF. Here the CDR3 DNA reads TGTGCCAGCAGCCTACAGGGGCCTTCTCTCTACGAGCAGTACTTC. The full variable domain, rest sourced from reference TRBV5-6 and TRBJ2-7, is DAGVTQSPTHLIKTRGQQVTLRCSPKSGHDTVSWYQQALGQGPQFIFQYYEEEERQRGNFPDRFSGHQFPNYSSELNVNALLLGDSALYLCASSLQGPSLYEQYFGPGTRLTVT.

This chain links TRBV18 with TRBJ2-2; TRBD1 might be the D (5 bases). Per germline, CDR1 KGHSH and CDR2 LQKENI. V shed 2 bases and J shed 0 bases, with 10 bases lying between them. CDR3 length equals 16 residues. CDR3: CASSPSGSPNTGELFF. CDR3 DNA sequence: TGTGCCAGCTCACCATCAGGGTCCCCGAACACCGGGGAGCTGTTTTTT. The variable domain in full, with the rest retrieved from reference TRBV18 and TRBJ2-2, is NAGVMQNPRHLVRRRGQEARLRCSPMKGHSHVYWYRQLPEEGLKFMVYLQKENIIDESGMPKERFSAEFPKEGPSILRIQQVVRGDSAAYFCASSPSGSPNTGELFFGEGSRLTVL.

The CDR3 DNA reads TGTGCCAGCAGCGCCGACCGAGAACTAGCGGGGAACACAGATACGCAGTATTTT. Protein sequence: CASSADRELAGNTDTQYF. The chain joins TRBV9 to TRBJ2-3, with 10 bases fitting TRBD2. The CDR3 consists of 18 residues. Germline V CDR1 and CDR2: SGDLS, YYNGEE. Losses at the gene ends were 3 bases for V and 2 bases for J; bases not matched to a gene: 12.

The chain's CDR3 is CASSVGWSTEAFF. DNA for the CDR3: TGTGCCAGCAGTGTGGGGTGGAGCACTGAAGCTTTCTTT. The chain is built from TRBV2 and TRBJ1-1; no definite D call. Germline V CDR1 and CDR2: SNHLY, FYNNEI. The length of the CDR3 is 13 residues. V was cut by 4 bases and J by 4 bases, with 10 bases left in between.

The gene calls are TRBV11-2 and TRBJ2-7; 12 bases are a match to TRBD2. V gave up 4 bases and J gave up 4 bases; unmatched junction bases: 2. CDR1 SGHAT and CDR2 FQNNGV come from the germline V gene. CDR3 length equals 14 residues. The CDR3 protein is CASSSGTSGYEQYF. Written as DNA, the CDR3 is TGTGCCAGCAGCTCCGGGACTAGCGGGTACGAGCAGTACTTC.

This clone was counted a single time. V is TRBV5-4 and J is TRBJ2-7; 7 bases align to TRBD2. After removal of 3 bases from V and 4 bases from J, the junction contained 1 base not matched to a gene. The length of the CDR3 is 12 residues. CDR1 and CDR2 from the germline V gene are SGHNT and YYREEE (reference sequence). The CDR3 here is CASSWGGYEQYF. DNA for the CDR3: TGTGCCAGCAGCTGGGGGGGATACGAGCAGTACTTC.

The CDR3 loop reads CASSGRNTEAFF. Here the CDR3 DNA reads TGTGCCAGCAGTGGGCGGAACACTGAAGCTTTCTTT. This chain uses TRBV2 with TRBJ1-1; unclear D gene. The germline V gene encodes CDR1 SNHLY and CDR2 FYNNEI. The CDR3 extends over 12 amino acids. V lost 4 bases to trimming and J lost 1 base, with 4 bases between them.

The V and J genes are TRBV18 and TRBJ1-5; D might be TRBD1 (6 bases). The CDR3 consists of 13 residues. Trimming stripped 6 bases from V and 4 bases from J, with 10 bases between. Germline CDR1 is KGHSH and CDR2 is LQKENI. The CDR3 sequence is CASSPGQNQPQHF. The CDR3 DNA sequence: TGTGCCAGCTCGCCCGGACAGAATCAGCCCCAGCATTTT.

This clone was observed a few times. This chain connects TRBV27 to TRBJ1-4; a possible D gene is TRBD1 (5 bases). Trimming shortened V by 8 bases and J by 0 bases, and 10 bases separated the two germline ends. Germline-derived CDR1 and CDR2 are MNHEY and SMNVEV (reference sequence). The CDR3 length is 14 residues. CDR3 sequence: CASGGGATNEKLFF. CDR3 bases: TGTGCCAGCGGAGGAGGGGCAACTAATGAAAAACTGTTTTTT.

The chain employs TRBV3-1 (or the pseudogene TRBV3-2) and TRBJ2-5; 10 bases agree with TRBD2. This CDR3 has 16 residues. The germline V gene encodes CDR1 LGHDT and CDR2 YNNKEL (reference sequence). The J segment lost 4 bases and the V segment lost 0 bases, leaving 5 bases of the junction unmatched. The CDR3 here is CASSQEGLATLETQYF. The CDR3 bases are TGTGCCAGCAGCCAAGAGGGACTAGCGACCCTAGAGACCCAGTACTTC.

This chain joins TRBV6-5 and TRBJ1-2, with 8 bases identical to TRBD1. V trimming: 8 bases; J trimming: 8 bases; junction bases outside the gene matches: 10. Per germline, CDR1 MNHEY and CDR2 SVGAGI. CDR3 length: 13 amino acids. The CDR3 region is CASRLGPGGGYTF. CDR3 coding DNA: TGTGCCAGCCGCCTTGGGCCAGGGGGCGGCTACACCTTC.

The V call is TRBV19, the J call TRBJ1-5, with a weak D call TRBD1 (5 bases). V was cut by 6 bases and J by 0 bases, with 21 bases left in between. CDR1 is LNHDA, CDR2 SQIVND, per germline (reference sequence). The CDR3 is 18 amino acids. In DNA, the CDR3 is TGTGCCAGTAGCGGACGGGGTGAAGGGGCCTATAGCAATCAGCCCCAGCATTTT. Translating it yields CASSGRGEGAYSNQPQHF.

The rearrangement uses TRBV14 and TRBJ1-1, with unresolved D. There are 15 residues in the CDR3. Germline V lookup: CDR1 SGHDN, CDR2 FVKESK. V lost 0 bases and J lost 1, with 9 bases in between. The CDR3 sequence is CASSQEGGSNTEAFF. For the CDR3, the DNA is TGTGCCAGCAGCCAAGAGGGCGGATCGAACACTGAAGCTTTCTTT.

CDR3 residues: CASSLAQRGIDTQYF. DNA for the CDR3: TGTGCCAGCAGCTTAGCCCAGAGGGGCATTGATACGCAGTATTTT. This sequence joins TRBV7-2 and TRBJ2-3; D possibly uses TRBD1 or TRBD2 (5 bases each). V shed 0 bases and J shed 6 bases, with 13 bases lying between them. CDR3 size: 15 residues. Germline V gene lookup returns CDR1 SGHTA and CDR2 FQGNSA.

In DNA, the CDR3 is TGTGCCAGCAGTTTCTCGAGGGCTCCCTACGAGCAGTACTTC. Translation: CASSFSRAPYEQYF. The chain links TRBV28 to TRBJ2-7; D may be TRBD2 (5 bases). Trimming shortened V by 3 bases and J by 2 bases, and 11 bases separated the two germline ends. Germline CDR1 reads MDHEN; CDR2 reads SYDVKM. CDR3 length equals 14 residues.

The V call is TRBV15, the J call TRBJ2-3, with 11 bases aligning to TRBD2. Germline V gives CDR1 LNHNV, CDR2 YYDKDF (reference sequence). V trimming: 3 bases; J trimming: 2 bases; junction bases outside the gene matches: 7. The CDR3 length is 17 residues. CDR3 sequence (DNA): TGTGCCACCAGCAGGACAGGGACTAGCGGAAACACAGATACGCAGTATTTT. Protein: CATSRTGTSGNTDTQYF.

The chain combines TRBV19 with TRBJ1-6; 7 nucleotides align to TRBD1. Germline trimming cut 5 bases from V and 7 bases from J; bases unmatched to any gene: 8. This CDR3 is 15 amino acids long. Germline CDR1 LNHDA, CDR2 SQIVND (reference sequence). CDR3 residues: CASSPRTGLNSPLHF. In DNA, the CDR3 is TGTGCCAGTAGTCCAAGGACAGGACTGAATTCACCCCTCCACTTT.

The chain combines TRBV7-2 with TRBJ2-7; TRBD1 might be the D (5 bases). The germline V gene encodes CDR1 SGHTA and CDR2 FQGNSA. The CDR3 spans 15 residues. Trimming shortened V by 1 base and J by 2 bases, and 12 bases separated the two germline ends. CDR3 DNA: TGTGCCAGCAGCTTAGTAGGTACAGGAACCTACGAGCAGTACTTC. Its translation: CASSLVGTGTYEQYF.

Turning to this clone: In the same sample, other DNA sequences code for this CDR3. The genes are TRBV7-3 and TRBJ1-1, with no clear D. This CDR3 comprises 13 residues. Trimming removed 5 bases from V and 1 base from J, with 8 bases in between. Germline CDR1 and CDR2: SGHTA and FQGTGA. CDR3 sequence (DNA): TGTGCCAGCAGCCTACAAAAGAACACTGAAGCTTTCTTT. Translating gives CASSLQKNTEAFF.

As regards this clone: This sample also contains other DNA sequences that code for the same CDR3. The chain carries TRBV7-2 and TRBJ2-2, with D hard to call. CDR3 length equals 12 residues. Trimming stripped 4 bases from V and 3 bases from J, with 3 bases between. CDR1 is SGHTA, CDR2 FQGNSA, per germline. The CDR3 bases are TGTGCCAGCAGCTCTGACACCGGGGAGCTGTTTTTT. This sequence encodes CASSSDTGELFF. Full variable domain (missing parts from reference TRBV7-2 and TRBJ2-2): GAGVSQSPSNKVTEKGKDVELRCDPISGHTALYWYRQSLGQGLEFLIYFQGNSAPDKSGLPSDRFSAERTGGSVSTLTIQRTQQEDSAVYLCASSSDTGELFFGEGSRLTVL.

The chain is built from TRBV7-6 and TRBJ1-1; 7 bases line up with TRBD1. CDR1 is SGHVS, CDR2 FNYEAQ, per germline. CDR3 length: 12 residues. V lost 2 bases and J lost 10; bases outside the gene matches: 4. CDR3 bases: TGTGCCAGCAGCTTAAACAGGGACAGAGCTTTCTTT. This translates into CASSLNRDRAFF.